This is a list of T cell receptor beta chains from one sample in a study of CXCR3-negative and CXCR3-positive naive CD8 T cells. TCRdb re-called the 5' RACE reads and shows each CDR3 protein once, DNA omitted. The listing contains approximately 83,000 distinct CDR3 sequences. Sequencing used naive CXCR3- CD8+ T cells from blood. Receptors originate from a human donor in good health. Some clones in this sample may be carry-over from other donors' samples. The CDR3 runs from the conserved cysteine through the conserved F or W. Each record gives: clone size, V gene, J gene, CDR3 protein. Some rows have no size entry. The others give once, few or many, or a class for an expanded clone.

clone_size: NA
v_call: TRBV14
j_call: TRBJ1-1
cdr3_aa: CASSSTHENTEAFF

clone_size: NA
v_call: TRBV5-3
j_call: TRBJ2-1
cdr3_aa: CARSPGTDQNEQFF

clone_size: NA
v_call: TRBV4-1
j_call: TRBJ1-5
cdr3_aa: CASSQTTLGGQPQHF

clone_size: NA
v_call: TRBV25-1
j_call: TRBJ2-3
cdr3_aa: CASSGTSENTDTQYF

clone_size: medium-sized
v_call: TRBV2
j_call: TRBJ2-1
cdr3_aa: CASSVGRNEQFF

clone_size: NA
v_call: TRBV3-1
j_call: TRBJ2-7
cdr3_aa: CASSEDRLRDEQYF

clone_size: NA
v_call: TRBV9
j_call: TRBJ1-1
cdr3_aa: CASSATRGGLLNTEAFF

clone_size: NA
v_call: TRBV29-1
j_call: TRBJ2-2
cdr3_aa: CSVLQETGELFF

clone_size: NA
v_call: TRBV20-1
j_call: TRBJ2-5
cdr3_aa: CSAGPGVQETQYF

clone_size: NA
v_call: TRBV28
j_call: TRBJ2-7
cdr3_aa: CASSFQGHYEQYF

clone_size: NA
v_call: TRBV11-2
j_call: TRBJ2-2
cdr3_aa: CASSLVEGSATGELFF

clone_size: NA
v_call: TRBV28
j_call: TRBJ2-7
cdr3_aa: CASSLWSGISSYEQYF

clone_size: NA
v_call: TRBV28
j_call: TRBJ2-7
cdr3_aa: CASSFSGLGAYEQYF

clone_size: NA
v_call: TRBV11-3
j_call: TRBJ1-2
cdr3_aa: CASSLDPGQGRYGYTF

clone_size: NA
v_call: TRBV5-1
j_call: TRBJ1-1
cdr3_aa: CASSLVSNTEAFF

clone_size: NA
v_call: TRBV7-9
j_call: TRBJ2-7
cdr3_aa: CASSLGGQRASPYEQYF

clone_size: NA
v_call: TRBV28
j_call: TRBJ2-7
cdr3_aa: CASSLGGRSYEQYF

clone_size: NA
v_call: TRBV29-1
j_call: TRBJ2-5
cdr3_aa: CSVNGERTQETQYF

clone_size: NA
v_call: TRBV7-2
j_call: TRBJ1-4
cdr3_aa: CASSLDSGNEKLFF

clone_size: NA
v_call: TRBV4-1
j_call: TRBJ1-1
cdr3_aa: CASSQEGGVNTEAFF

clone_size: NA
v_call: TRBV12-3/TRBV12-4
j_call: TRBJ1-5
cdr3_aa: CASSLYLGAGNQPQHF

clone_size: NA
v_call: TRBV27
j_call: TRBJ2-7
cdr3_aa: CASSLDGPGLAGRDEQYF

clone_size: NA
v_call: TRBV5-1
j_call: TRBJ2-7
cdr3_aa: CASSLVADGTYEQYF

clone_size: NA
v_call: TRBV4-1
j_call: TRBJ1-2
cdr3_aa: CASSHLGTANYGYTF

clone_size: NA
v_call: TRBV29-1
j_call: TRBJ2-7
cdr3_aa: CSVRGGYEQYF

clone_size: NA
v_call: TRBV9
j_call: TRBJ1-3
cdr3_aa: CASSDTGPGNTIYF

clone_size: NA
v_call: TRBV28
j_call: TRBJ2-3
cdr3_aa: CASSFGGPGTANTDTQYF

clone_size: NA
v_call: TRBV10-2
j_call: TRBJ2-1
cdr3_aa: CASTNYNSGNNEQFF

clone_size: NA
v_call: TRBV28
j_call: TRBJ1-1
cdr3_aa: CASSPYSRSDTEAFF

clone_size: NA
v_call: TRBV19
j_call: TRBJ2-7
cdr3_aa: CASRNRGSPSYEQYF

clone_size: NA
v_call: TRBV4-1
j_call: TRBJ1-2
cdr3_aa: CASSQEGGTNYGYTF

clone_size: NA
v_call: TRBV28
j_call: TRBJ2-7
cdr3_aa: CASSLTLAGDGQYF

clone_size: NA
v_call: TRBV10-3
j_call: TRBJ2-1
cdr3_aa: CAISRLHNEQFF

clone_size: NA
v_call: TRBV14
j_call: TRBJ1-2
cdr3_aa: CASSQDGGAFYGYTF

clone_size: NA
v_call: TRBV12-3/TRBV12-4
j_call: TRBJ1-2
cdr3_aa: CASSLTPGRAGNSLDGYTF

clone_size: NA
v_call: TRBV28
j_call: TRBJ2-2
cdr3_aa: CASSLQGEAEELFF

clone_size: NA
v_call: TRBV12-3/TRBV12-4
j_call: TRBJ2-2
cdr3_aa: CASSPQRNTGELFF

clone_size: NA
v_call: TRBV6-2/TRBV6-3
j_call: TRBJ2-4
cdr3_aa: CASSYLETSGGARRWYF

clone_size: NA
v_call: TRBV4-1
j_call: TRBJ2-7
cdr3_aa: CASSRSDAQQYNPGDYYEQYF

clone_size: NA
v_call: TRBV3-1
j_call: TRBJ1-2
cdr3_aa: CASSPPLRTNYGYTF

clone_size: NA
v_call: TRBV3-1
j_call: TRBJ2-1
cdr3_aa: CASSHPLGLAGVRQFF

clone_size: NA
v_call: TRBV4-3
j_call: TRBJ1-2
cdr3_aa: CASSQDPTGSRNYGYTF

clone_size: NA
v_call: TRBV7-9
j_call: TRBJ2-7
cdr3_aa: CASSLQGISYEQYF

clone_size: NA
v_call: TRBV6-5
j_call: TRBJ1-1
cdr3_aa: CASSPQGPNTEAFF

clone_size: NA
v_call: TRBV21-1
j_call: TRBJ2-1
cdr3_aa: CASSKEPLAGGVSYNEQFF

clone_size: NA
v_call: TRBV20-1
j_call: TRBJ2-1
cdr3_aa: CSARDLSGSSYNEQFF

clone_size: NA
v_call: TRBV15
j_call: TRBJ2-7
cdr3_aa: CATSSRTVSYEQYF

clone_size: NA
v_call: TRBV4-3
j_call: TRBJ1-5
cdr3_aa: CASSQLTGSNQPQHF

clone_size: NA
v_call: TRBV29-1
j_call: TRBJ2-1
cdr3_aa: CSVAPDYNEQFF

clone_size: NA
v_call: TRBV6-5
j_call: TRBJ2-2
cdr3_aa: CASSYVQGRIGELFF

clone_size: NA
v_call: TRBV7-9
j_call: TRBJ2-7
cdr3_aa: CASSFASGYEQYF

clone_size: NA
v_call: TRBV7-8
j_call: TRBJ2-3
cdr3_aa: CASSVSGGAYADTQYF

clone_size: NA
v_call: TRBV2
j_call: TRBJ1-1
cdr3_aa: CASQEGPTAAAFF

clone_size: NA
v_call: TRBV7-9
j_call: TRBJ2-2
cdr3_aa: CASSLLAPTGELFF

clone_size: NA
v_call: TRBV20-1
j_call: TRBJ2-1
cdr3_aa: CSAREDSGNEQFF

clone_size: NA
v_call: TRBV6-5
j_call: TRBJ2-1
cdr3_aa: CASSYSHSIHNEQFF

clone_size: NA
v_call: TRBV2
j_call: TRBJ1-1
cdr3_aa: CARALSGQHEAFF

clone_size: NA
v_call: TRBV29-1
j_call: TRBJ2-7
cdr3_aa: CSVEKQESIEQYF

clone_size: NA
v_call: TRBV7-2
j_call: TRBJ2-4
cdr3_aa: CASSLGAGTGGNIQYF